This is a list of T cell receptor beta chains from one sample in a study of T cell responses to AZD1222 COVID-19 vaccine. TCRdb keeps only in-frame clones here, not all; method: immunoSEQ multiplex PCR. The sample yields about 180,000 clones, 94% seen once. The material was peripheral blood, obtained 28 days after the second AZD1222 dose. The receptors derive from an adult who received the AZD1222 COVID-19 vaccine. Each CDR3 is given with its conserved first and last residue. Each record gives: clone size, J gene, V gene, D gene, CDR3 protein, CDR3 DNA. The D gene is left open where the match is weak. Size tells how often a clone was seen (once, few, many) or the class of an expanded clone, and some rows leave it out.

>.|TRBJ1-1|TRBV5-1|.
CASSSHRIQNTEAFF
TGCGCCAGCAGCTCCCACAGGATACAGAACACTGAAGCTTTCTTT
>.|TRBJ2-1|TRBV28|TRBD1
CASSLSGQGRDEQFF
TGTGCCAGCAGTTTATCGGGACAGGGCAGGGATGAGCAGTTCTTC
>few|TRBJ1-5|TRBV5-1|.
CASSLEGRGNQPQHF
TGCGCCAGCAGCTTGGAAGGGAGGGGCAATCAGCCCCAGCATTTT
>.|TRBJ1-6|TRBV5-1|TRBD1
CASSLARDRFSSYNSPLHF
TGCGCCAGCAGCTTGGCCCGGGACAGATTCAGCTCCTATAATTCACCCCTCCACTTT
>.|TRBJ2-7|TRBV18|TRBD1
CASSRGTASYEQYF
TGTGCCAGCTCAAGGGGGACAGCATCCTACGAGCAGTACTTC
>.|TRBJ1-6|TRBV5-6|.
CASSLFVSPGARYNSPLHF
TGTGCCAGCAGCTTGTTTGTATCTCCGGGGGCCCGCTATAATTCACCCCTCCACTTT
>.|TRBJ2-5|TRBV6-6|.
CASSYSRPGEETQYF
TGTGCCAGCAGTTACTCTCGACCGGGGGAAGAGACCCAGTACTTC
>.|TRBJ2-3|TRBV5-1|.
CASSLGFTYTDTQYF
TGCGCCAGCAGCTTAGGGTTTACGTACACAGATACGCAGTATTTT
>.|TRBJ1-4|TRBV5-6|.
CASSMGATNEKLFF
TGTGCCAGCAGCATGGGTGCAACTAATGAAAAACTGTTTTTT
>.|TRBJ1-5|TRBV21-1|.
CASSKGQSRQPQHF
TGTGCCAGCAGCAAGGGACAGAGTCGTCAGCCCCAGCATTTT